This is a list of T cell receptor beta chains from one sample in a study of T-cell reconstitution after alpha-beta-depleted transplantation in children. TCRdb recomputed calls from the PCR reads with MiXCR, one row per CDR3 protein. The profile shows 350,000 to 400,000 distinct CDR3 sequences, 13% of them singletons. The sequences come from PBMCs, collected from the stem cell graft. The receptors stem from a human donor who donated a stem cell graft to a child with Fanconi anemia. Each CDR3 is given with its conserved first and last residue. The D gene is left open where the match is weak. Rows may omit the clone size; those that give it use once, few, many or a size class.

cdr3_nt: TGTGCCAGCAGTCCTACGGGTGGGATTGAGCAGTTCTTC; cdr3_aa: CASSPTGGIEQFF; v_call: TRBV12-3/TRBV12-4; clone_size: many; d_call: -; j_call: TRBJ2-1
cdr3_nt: TGTGCCGTCAACGGGGGCCCCAGCACAGATACGCAGTATTTT; cdr3_aa: CAVNGGPSTDTQYF; v_call: TRBV15; clone_size: few; d_call: -; j_call: TRBJ2-3
cdr3_nt: TGCGCCAGCAGCTTGGCAGGGGGGGGGCCTGTGGAGCAGTTCTTC; cdr3_aa: CASSLAGGGPVEQFF; v_call: TRBV5-1; clone_size: -; d_call: -; j_call: TRBJ2-1
cdr3_nt: TGTGCCAGCAGTGTAAGAATGAACACTGAAGCTTTCTTT; cdr3_aa: CASSVRMNTEAFF; v_call: TRBV6-1; clone_size: many; d_call: -; j_call: TRBJ1-1
cdr3_nt: TGTGCCAGCAGCAGCCGGGACAGTGGTTTAGGCTACACCTTC; cdr3_aa: CASSSRDSGLGYTF; v_call: TRBV5-4; clone_size: -; d_call: TRBD1; j_call: TRBJ1-2
cdr3_nt: TGCAGTGCTAGAGACCGGGGACAGGCGGAAAAACTGTTTTTT; cdr3_aa: CSARDRGQAEKLFF; v_call: TRBV20-1; clone_size: many; d_call: TRBD1; j_call: TRBJ1-4
cdr3_nt: TGTGCCAGCAGTTACCACCTCTGGACAGGGGGGAACACTGAAGCTTTCTTT; cdr3_aa: CASSYHLWTGGNTEAFF; v_call: TRBV6-2/TRBV6-3; clone_size: few; d_call: TRBD1; j_call: TRBJ1-1
cdr3_nt: TGTGCCAGCAGCGAAGACAGGGCCCAGGGGGAGCAGTACTTC; cdr3_aa: CASSEDRAQGEQYF; v_call: TRBV5-4; clone_size: few; d_call: TRBD1; j_call: TRBJ2-7
cdr3_nt: TGCGCCAGCAGCCAGGTAGTCAGCTCCTACAATGAGCAGTTCTTC; cdr3_aa: CASSQVVSSYNEQFF; v_call: TRBV4-3; clone_size: many; d_call: -; j_call: TRBJ2-1
cdr3_nt: TGCAGTGCTAGAAAGGGGACAGGGGGTGACTACGAGCAGTACTTC; cdr3_aa: CSARKGTGGDYEQYF; v_call: TRBV20-1; clone_size: few; d_call: TRBD1; j_call: TRBJ2-7
cdr3_nt: TGTGCCAGCAGCCCCGATATCCGGGCCAGGGGCACTGAAGCTTTCTTT; cdr3_aa: CASSPDIRARGTEAFF; v_call: TRBV7-6; clone_size: -; d_call: -; j_call: TRBJ1-1
cdr3_nt: TGTGCCAGCAGCCAATCCCGGGGGGGTAAAGATGAGCAGTTCTTC; cdr3_aa: CASSQSRGGKDEQFF; v_call: TRBV4-2; clone_size: many; d_call: TRBD2; j_call: TRBJ2-1
cdr3_nt: TGTGCCAGCAGTTTGGGGTATAACTATGAGCAGTTCTTC; cdr3_aa: CASSLGYNYEQFF; v_call: TRBV12-3/TRBV12-4; clone_size: few; d_call: -; j_call: TRBJ2-1
cdr3_nt: TGTGCCAGCAGCCGCACAGGGGGAAGCTCCTACGAGCAGTACTTC; cdr3_aa: CASSRTGGSSYEQYF; v_call: TRBV4-2; clone_size: few; d_call: TRBD1; j_call: TRBJ2-7
cdr3_nt: TGTGCCAGCTATAAGTTTGGAGATACGCAGTATTTT; cdr3_aa: CASYKFGDTQYF; v_call: TRBV2; clone_size: few; d_call: -; j_call: TRBJ2-3
cdr3_nt: TGTGCCAGCAGTGAAGCTGAGACAGGGAGAGAGACCCAGTACTTC; cdr3_aa: CASSEAETGRETQYF; v_call: TRBV6-1; clone_size: few; d_call: TRBD1; j_call: TRBJ2-5
cdr3_nt: TGTGCCAGCAGCCAAGGGACTCAAAACATTCAGTACTTC; cdr3_aa: CASSQGTQNIQYF; v_call: TRBV3-1; clone_size: few; d_call: -; j_call: TRBJ2-4
cdr3_nt: TGTGCCAGCAGTTACTCGACCGTAACAGAAGCCGGGGAGCTGTTTTTT; cdr3_aa: CASSYSTVTEAGELFF; v_call: TRBV6-5; clone_size: few; d_call: -; j_call: TRBJ2-2
cdr3_nt: TGTGCCAGCAGCCGGGACACCGGTCCCCAGCATTTT; cdr3_aa: CASSRDTGPQHF; v_call: TRBV7-9; clone_size: -; d_call: -; j_call: TRBJ1-5
cdr3_nt: TGTGCCAGCAGCTGGGACAGACGCTCCTACAATGAGCAGTTCTTC; cdr3_aa: CASSWDRRSYNEQFF; v_call: TRBV6-1; clone_size: -; d_call: TRBD1; j_call: TRBJ2-1
cdr3_nt: TGTGCCAGCAGTTCTGGGGGGTGGGACACTGAAGCTTTCTTT; cdr3_aa: CASSSGGWDTEAFF; v_call: TRBV6-5; clone_size: many; d_call: -; j_call: TRBJ1-1
cdr3_nt: TGTGCCAGCAGTTACTCGACGGGGAATCCCTACGAGCAGTACTTC; cdr3_aa: CASSYSTGNPYEQYF; v_call: TRBV6-5; clone_size: many; d_call: -; j_call: TRBJ2-7
cdr3_nt: TGTGCCAGCAGTCCCTACGGGACAGTCGAAGCTTTCTTT; cdr3_aa: CASSPYGTVEAFF; v_call: TRBV6-1; clone_size: -; d_call: TRBD1; j_call: TRBJ1-1
cdr3_nt: TGCAGTGCTCCCTTTAGGGGGGGCGGAGAGACCCAGTACTTC; cdr3_aa: CSAPFRGGGETQYF; v_call: TRBV20-1; clone_size: few; d_call: -; j_call: TRBJ2-5
cdr3_nt: TGTGCCAGCAGCCCCTCCGGGGCCAACACTGAAGCTTTCTTT; cdr3_aa: CASSPSGANTEAFF; v_call: TRBV6-1; clone_size: few; d_call: -; j_call: TRBJ1-1
cdr3_nt: TGCAGCGTTTTCGGGGCCGACACTGAAGCTTTCTTT; cdr3_aa: CSVFGADTEAFF; v_call: TRBV29-1; clone_size: -; d_call: -; j_call: TRBJ1-1
cdr3_nt: TGTGCCAGCACCCCCCGCAGCCACAGCACAGATACGCAGTATTTT; cdr3_aa: CASTPRSHSTDTQYF; v_call: TRBV25-1; clone_size: -; d_call: -; j_call: TRBJ2-3
cdr3_nt: TGTGCCAGCAGCTTAGTTCCGGGACTCCCGTCGGGGAGTACGCAGTATTTT; cdr3_aa: CASSLVPGLPSGSTQYF; v_call: TRBV7-6; clone_size: -; d_call: -; j_call: TRBJ2-3
cdr3_nt: TGTGCCAGCAGCCTCCAGGGGGGGGCAGAGACCCAGTACTTC; cdr3_aa: CASSLQGGAETQYF; v_call: TRBV7-2; clone_size: -; d_call: -; j_call: TRBJ2-5
cdr3_nt: TGTGCCACCAGTGACCCCACTAGCGGGGAGTTCTTC; cdr3_aa: CATSDPTSGEFF; v_call: TRBV24-1; clone_size: -; d_call: TRBD2; j_call: TRBJ2-1
cdr3_nt: TGCGCCAGCAGCCAAGATAGGCTAGCAGGACAAGAGACCCAGTACTTC; cdr3_aa: CASSQDRLAGQETQYF; v_call: TRBV4-3; clone_size: -; d_call: -; j_call: TRBJ2-5
cdr3_nt: TGTGCCAGCAGCCCCATTTTCCGGGACAGGGTCCGCACAGATACGCAGTATTTT; cdr3_aa: CASSPIFRDRVRTDTQYF; v_call: TRBV5-5; clone_size: many; d_call: TRBD1; j_call: TRBJ2-3